What follows are 14 T cell receptor beta chains derived from one specimen sequenced in a study of radiotherapy plus CTLA-4 blockade in lung cancer. TCRdb keeps only in-frame clones here, not all; method: immunoSEQ multiplex PCR. The repertoire holds tens of thousands of clones, with about 80% as singletons. This material consisted of peripheral blood, taken from a patient treated with radiotherapy plus ipilimumab. These TCRs come from a human donor with non-small cell lung cancer who had stable disease on radiotherapy plus ipilimumab.

The chain recombines TRBV19 with TRBJ1-1; D gene unclear. Germline CDR1 reads LNHDA; CDR2 reads SQIVND (reference sequence). The CDR3 has 14 residues. Trimming took 3 bases from V and 1 from J, leaving 9 bases between them. In nucleotides, the CDR3 is TGTGCCAGTAGTATGGGCAAAGGGAACACTGAAGCTTTCTTT. Translation: CASSMGKGNTEAFF.

This clone came up once. This sample also contains other DNA sequences that code for the same CDR3. The chain combines TRBV18 with TRBJ1-1; 7 bases are a match to TRBD1. The CDR3 has 15 residues. From germline, CDR1 is KGHSH and CDR2 LQKENI. The V gene end was trimmed by 6 bases and the J gene end by 3 bases; junction bases not matched to a gene: 10. Written as DNA, the CDR3 is TGTGCCAGCTCGCGACAGGGTAGTAAGGACACTGAAGCTTTCTTT. It translates to CASSRQGSKDTEAFF.

The chain joins TRBV5-1 to TRBJ1-3, with D unresolved. Trimming shortened V by 5 bases and J by 0 bases, and 12 bases separated the two germline ends. Germline loops: CDR1 SGHRS, CDR2 YFSETQ. This CDR3 is built from 15 residues. The DNA for the CDR3 is TGCGCCAGCAGGTCTGCCGTGAGCTCTGGAAACACCATATATTTT. Protein sequence: CASRSAVSSGNTIYF.

The DNA of the CDR3 is TGTGCCAGCAGCTTAGCGATGCTGTTTGGTAGCGGGGGATCTAGGGACACCGGGGAGCTGTTTTTT. Translation: CASSLAMLFGSGGSRDTGELFF. The V and J genes are TRBV7-2 and TRBJ2-2; 9 bases are a match to TRBD2. The CDR3 runs to 22 residues. CDR1 is SGHTA and CDR2 is FQGNSA in the germline V gene. V gave up 0 bases and J gave up 3 bases; unmatched junction bases: 20.

The chain couples TRBV9 to TRBJ1-3; 10 bases are shared with TRBD1. Germline assignment: CDR1 SGDLS and CDR2 YYNGEE. Losses at the gene ends were 2 bases for V and 3 bases for J; bases not matched to a gene: 5. The length of the CDR3 is 16 residues. The CDR3 region is CASSVGTGESGNTIYF. As DNA, the CDR3 is TGTGCCAGCAGCGTTGGGACAGGGGAAAGTGGAAACACCATATATTTT.

Points on this clone: Other DNA sequences of this sample code for an identical CDR3. The rearrangement links TRBV7-2 to TRBJ1-1; no definite D call. This CDR3 comprises 13 residues. The V gene lost 3 bases and the J gene lost 1 base, with 6 bases spanning the gap. Germline-derived CDR1 and CDR2 are SGHTA and FQGNSA. Here the CDR3 DNA reads TGTGCCAGCAGCTTGGGCAGGAACACTGAAGCTTTCTTT. Protein: CASSLGRNTEAFF.

By its share, this clone is medium-sized. V and J are TRBV6-4 and TRBJ2-2; TRBD2 is a possible D gene (6 bases). CDR3 size: 16 residues. In germline, CDR1 is MRHNA, CDR2 SNTAGT. Trimming left V 6 bases short and J 5 bases short, with 19 bases between. CDR3 nucleotide sequence: TGTGCCAGCAGCCCTGGCACCTTGGGGGGAACCGGGGAGCTGTTTTTT. Protein: CASSPGTLGGTGELFF.

This chain connects TRBV27 to TRBJ2-2; 8 nucleotides match TRBD2. The junction had 8 bases not matched to a gene; V was cut back by 6 bases and J by 5 bases. The length of the CDR3 is 15 residues. The germline gives CDR1 MNHEY, CDR2 SMNVEV (reference sequence). The CDR3 sequence: CASRPLRGGTGELFF. As DNA, the CDR3 is TGTGCCAGCAGACCTCTGCGCGGGGGGACCGGGGAGCTGTTTTTT.

This clone has just a few counts. The chain has TRBV6-1 and TRBJ2-4; D may correspond to TRBD1 or TRBD2 (5 bases each). The CDR3 runs 12 residues. Trimming removed 5 bases at V and 9 bases at J, with 11 bases between. Germline loops: CDR1 MNHNS, CDR2 SASEGT. CDR3 nucleotide sequence: TGTGCCAGCAGTCAAGAGAGGGGCATTCAGTACTTC. Residues: CASSQERGIQYF.

The chain carries TRBV5-5 and TRBJ1-3, with D hard to call. CDR3 length equals 14 residues. From germline, CDR1 is SGHKS and CDR2 YYEKEE (reference sequence). Trimming took 0 bases from V and 0 from J, leaving 4 bases between them. As DNA, the CDR3 is TGTGCCAGCAGCTTGGTTACCTCTGGAAACACCATATATTTT. It codes for CASSLVTSGNTIYF.

The DNA for the CDR3 is TGCGCCAGCAGTGACAGATCTAACTATGGCTACACCTTC. Translating it yields CASSDRSNYGYTF. The genes are TRBV10-1 and TRBJ1-2; D gene ambiguous. From germline, CDR1 is WNHNN and CDR2 SYGVQD (reference sequence). CDR3 length: 13 amino acids. V lost 3 bases and J lost 0, with 5 bases in between.

This sequence joins TRBV11-3 and TRBJ2-5, with D possibly called TRBD1 or TRBD2 (5 bases each). The V gene lost 6 bases and the J gene lost 5 bases, with 13 bases spanning the gap. Germline V CDR1 and CDR2: SGHNT, YENEEA. This CDR3 contains 13 residues. The CDR3 reads CASSTGPGETQYF. Written as DNA, the CDR3 is TGTGCCAGCAGTACGGGACCGGGGGAGACCCAGTACTTC.

The genes are TRBV5-1 and TRBJ2-2, with TRBD2 matching 8 bases. The CDR3 runs to 16 residues. The V gene's germline CDR1 is SGHRS and CDR2 YFSETQ. V gave up 8 bases and J gave up 3 bases; unmatched junction bases: 12. The CDR3 DNA follows: TGCGCCAGTATAGCCGGGGGGGCCGGGTACACCGGGGAGCTGTTTTTT. Translation: CASIAGGAGYTGELFF.

This clone was seen a handful of times. This sequence joins TRBV5-4 and TRBJ1-1; D call uncertain. CDR1 is SGHNT, CDR2 YYREEE, per germline (reference sequence). The V gene lost 0 bases and the J gene lost 0 bases, with 9 bases spanning the gap. The CDR3 runs to 15 residues. The CDR3 DNA reads TGTGCCAGCAGCTTGGAGGCCGGGATGAACACTGAAGCTTTCTTT. Translated, it gives CASSLEAGMNTEAFF.